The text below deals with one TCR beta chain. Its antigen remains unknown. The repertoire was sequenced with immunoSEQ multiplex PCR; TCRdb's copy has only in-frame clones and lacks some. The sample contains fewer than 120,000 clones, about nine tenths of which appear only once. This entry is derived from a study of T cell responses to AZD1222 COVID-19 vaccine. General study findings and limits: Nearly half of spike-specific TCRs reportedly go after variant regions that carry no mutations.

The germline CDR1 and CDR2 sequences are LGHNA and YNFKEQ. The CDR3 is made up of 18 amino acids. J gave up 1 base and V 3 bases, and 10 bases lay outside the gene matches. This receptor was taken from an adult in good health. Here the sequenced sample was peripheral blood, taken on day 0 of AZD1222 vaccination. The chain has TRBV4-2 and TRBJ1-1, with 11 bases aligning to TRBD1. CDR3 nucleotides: TGTGCCAGCAGCCATGCACTCCGGGACAGGGGGGAGAACACTGAAGCTTTCTTT. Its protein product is CASSHALRDRGENTEAFF.